Each of the 24 T cell receptor beta chains below was sequenced from the same sample in a study of blood T cell repertoires in COVID-19. Libraries were prepared by immunoSEQ multiplex PCR; TCRdb keeps only in-frame clonotypes and omits some of them. The sample includes about 330,000 clones, more than 75% seen only once; the top ten take approximately 0.99%. The sequenced sample was PBMCs or T cells enriched from blood (not recorded which). Receptors originate from a woman aged 25 to 39 who had recovered from COVID-19.

V is TRBV5-1 and J is TRBJ2-1; TRBD1 aligns across 7 bases. After removal of 2 bases from V and 4 bases from J, the junction contained 6 bases not matched to a gene. Germline V lookup: CDR1 SGHRS, CDR2 YFSETQ. The CDR3 length is 15 residues. The CDR3 DNA follows: TGCGCCAGCAGCTTAGAACAGGGGCCATACAATGAGCAGTTCTTC. Translation gives CASSLEQGPYNEQFF.

This chain joins TRBV15 and TRBJ1-2; D remains unclear. The CDR3 length is 14 residues. Germline CDR1 and CDR2: LNHNV and YYDKDF (reference sequence). V was clipped by 0 bases and J by 4 bases, with 9 bases between them. CDR3 nucleotide sequence: TGTGCCACCAGCAGAGATCGGGTTACCTATGGCTACACCTTC. Translation gives CATSRDRVTYGYTF.

This chain joins TRBV28 and TRBJ1-5, with a possible D match to TRBD1 (5 bases). The CDR3 sequence is 14 residues long. Trimming cost V 2 bases and J 5 bases, with 10 bases left between them. The V gene's germline CDR1 is MDHEN and CDR2 SYDVKM. CDR3 amino acids: CASSLPRVDQPQHF. As DNA, the CDR3 is TGTGCCAGCAGTTTACCCAGGGTTGATCAGCCCCAGCATTTT.

The rearrangement uses TRBV28 and TRBJ1-2; 9 bases are shared with TRBD1. The J segment lost 8 bases and the V segment lost 6 bases, leaving 4 bases of the junction unmatched. Germline values: CDR1 MDHEN, CDR2 SYDVKM. This CDR3 contains 12 residues. CDR3 nucleotide sequence: TGTGCCAGCAGCCGGACAGGGGAGGGCTACACCTTC. Protein: CASSRTGEGYTF.

This clone was seen a few times. The chain combines TRBV15 with TRBJ1-4, with 9 bases identical to TRBD1. Trimming removed 1 base from V and 6 bases from J; junction bases left unmatched: 3. CDR1 is LNHNV, CDR2 YYDKDF, per germline (reference sequence). The CDR3 has 15 residues. The CDR3 DNA follows: TGTGCCACCAGCAGAGCAGGGGACAGGGATGAAAAACTGTTTTTT. Its protein product is CATSRAGDRDEKLFF.

In this sample, this clone turned up a few times. The junction and the germline gene differ at one end; a read error may be behind it. The chain has TRBV28 and TRBJ1-2; D gene ambiguous. This CDR3 has 12 residues. The germline CDR1 and CDR2 sequences are MDHEN and SYDVKM. This chain's CDR3 is CASSLATGVYIF. CDR3 coding DNA: TGTGCCAGCAGTTTAGCAACCGGGGTTTACATCTTC.

The rearrangement links TRBV29-1 to TRBJ1-2; 7 bases are shared with TRBD1. Looked up from germline, CDR1 is SQVTM and CDR2 is ANQGSEA. Losses at the gene ends were 4 bases for V and 8 bases for J; bases not matched to a gene: 7. This CDR3 has 12 residues. As DNA, the CDR3 is TGCAGCGTTGTGGAGGGGGCGGGAGGCTACACCTTC. It specifies CSVVEGAGGYTF.

The rearrangement uses TRBV5-8 and TRBJ2-2; perhaps TRBD2 as D (6 bases). CDR1 is SGHTS and CDR2 is YDEGEE in the germline V gene. Trimming shortened V by 6 bases and J by 3 bases, and 21 bases separated the two germline ends. There are 17 residues in the CDR3. CDR3 nucleotides: TGTGCCAGCAAACCGGGACTTCGACCAGGCGACACCGGGGAGCTGTTTTTT. This gives the protein CASKPGLRPGDTGELFF.

The V and J genes are TRBV10-3 and TRBJ1-5, with 7 positions matching TRBD1. CDR1 and CDR2 from the germline V gene are ENHRY and SYGVKD. The CDR3 runs 15 residues. J gave up 6 bases and V 0 bases, and 5 bases lay outside the gene matches. CDR3 nucleotides: TGTGCCATCAGTGAGTCGGCAGGGGGAGGTCAGCCCCAGCATTTT. Protein sequence: CAISESAGGGQPQHF.

The gene calls are TRBV7-9 and TRBJ1-3, with no clear D. V dropped 3 bases and J dropped 0 bases, with 9 bases sitting between them. CDR3 size: 15 residues. Germline V lookup: CDR1 SEHNR, CDR2 FQNEAQ (reference sequence). The CDR3: CASSLAPVSGNTIYF. Written as DNA, the CDR3 is TGTGCCAGCAGCTTGGCCCCAGTCTCTGGAAACACCATATATTTT. Filled out from reference TRBV7-9 and TRBJ1-3, the complete variable domain reads DTGVSQNPRHKITKRGQNVTFRCDPISEHNRLYWYRQTLGQGPEFLTYFQNEAQLEKSRLLSDRFSAERPKGSFSTLEIQRTEQGDSAMYLCASSLAPVSGNTIYFGEGSWLTVV.

V is TRBV13 and J is TRBJ2-1, with D possibly TRBD1 on 5 matching bases. The CDR3 runs to 12 residues. Germline CDR1 and CDR2: PRHDT and FYEKMQ (reference sequence). The V end was cut by 5 bases, the J end by 10 bases, with 12 bases between. CDR3 sequence reads: CASSPQEREQFF. The CDR3 nucleotides are TGTGCCAGCAGCCCACAGGAAAGGGAGCAGTTCTTC.

The gene calls are TRBV5-1 and TRBJ1-5, with D unclear. Germline V CDR1 and CDR2: SGHRS, YFSETQ. The ends were cut back, 2 bases at V and 4 bases at J, with 7 bases in the middle. The CDR3 has 13 residues. CDR3 DNA: TGCGCCAGCAGCTTTGAGGAGAATCAGCCCCAGCATTTT. Protein sequence: CASSFEENQPQHF.

The V gene is TRBV6-1, the J gene TRBJ1-6; the D gene is possibly TRBD1 (6 bases). Germline-derived CDR1 and CDR2 are MNHNS and SASEGT. Trimming shortened V by 2 bases and J by 10 bases, and 15 bases separated the two germline ends. The CDR3 loop spans 15 amino acids. The CDR3 region has the DNA TGTGCCAGCAGTGAACACGACAGGTTAAAGTCACCCCTCCACTTT. This codes for CASSEHDRLKSPLHF.

Notes on this clone: Additional DNA sequences in this sample encode the identical CDR3. The chain combines TRBV7-9 with TRBJ2-3; D unresolved. This CDR3 contains 13 residues. The V and J ends lost 1 base and 1 base respectively, with 3 bases between them. The V gene's germline CDR1 is SEHNR and CDR2 FQNEAQ (reference sequence). CDR3 loop: CASSLGGTDTQYF. For the CDR3, the DNA is TGTGCCAGCAGCTTAGGCGGCACAGATACGCAGTATTTT.

The rearrangement links TRBV5-5 to TRBJ1-1; possibly TRBD1 for D (6 bases). The CDR3 is made up of 15 amino acids. Germline lookup yields CDR1 SGHKS and CDR2 YYEKEE (reference sequence). With 6 bases removed from V and 4 bases from J, the gap between germline ends came to 19 bases. Written as DNA, the CDR3 is TGTGCCAGCACCGGTTCACAGGGTCTTCCCACTGAAGCTTTCTTT. Translating gives CASTGSQGLPTEAFF.

J is TRBJ2-1 and V is TRBV6-2 or TRBV6-3, with TRBD2 matching 10 bases. The CDR3 extends over 16 amino acids. In germline, CDR1 is MNHEY, CDR2 SVGEGT. The ends lost 5 bases at V and 12 bases at J; junction bases unmatched: 16. This chain's CDR3 is CASSLRGAGGHHRQFF. CDR3 nucleotides: TGTGCCAGCAGTCTCCGAGGAGCGGGGGGGCACCATCGGCAGTTCTTC.

This chain links TRBV5-4 with TRBJ1-1; the match to TRBD1 covers 8 bases. The junction had 4 bases not matched to a gene; V was cut back by 5 bases and J by 4 bases. The germline gives CDR1 SGHNT, CDR2 YYREEE (reference sequence). The CDR3 length is 13 residues. The CDR3 loop reads CASRTTGATEAFF. CDR3 DNA sequence: TGTGCCAGCAGGACGACAGGGGCCACTGAAGCTTTCTTT.

The chain has TRBV5-1 and TRBJ1-5; 7 bases line up with TRBD1. Germline V gene data show CDR1 as SGHRS and CDR2 as YFSETQ. The CDR3 runs to 15 residues. V dropped 0 bases and J dropped 3; count of bases not matched to a gene: 3. CDR3 DNA: TGCGCCAGCAGCTTGGCGGGACAGCCCAATCAGCCCCAGCATTTT. Amino acid sequence: CASSLAGQPNQPQHF.

The V gene is TRBV19, the J gene TRBJ1-1, with D possibly TRBD1 on 5 matching bases. The CDR3 runs 14 residues. V gave up 8 bases and J gave up 5 bases, with 18 bases separating them. Germline V lookup: CDR1 LNHDA, CDR2 SQIVND (reference sequence). The CDR3 DNA reads as TGTGCCAGTCGAGGGGCCGGGGGGAGTACTGAAGCTTTCTTT. It specifies CASRGAGGSTEAFF.

V gene TRBV10-3 combines with J gene TRBJ1-5; D unresolved. This CDR3 has 12 amino acids. Between the trimmed V and J ends, which lost 2 bases and 4 bases, there was a span of 3 bases. CDR1 is ENHRY, CDR2 SYGVKD, per germline. This CDR3 reads CAISEPNQPQHF. Here the CDR3 DNA reads TGTGCCATCAGTGAGCCGAATCAGCCCCAGCATTTT.

The chain uses TRBV29-1 and TRBJ2-5, with TRBD1 matching over 8 bases. V shed 4 bases, J shed 3 bases, and the junction held 10 bases outside the gene matches. The germline V gene encodes CDR1 SQVTM and CDR2 ANQGSEA. This CDR3 is built from 15 residues. CDR3 sequence reads: CSVVLPRTGKETQYF. For the CDR3, the DNA is TGCAGCGTTGTCCTCCCCCGGACAGGGAAAGAGACCCAGTACTTC.

The gene calls are TRBV28 and TRBJ1-4; possible D gene TRBD1, 5 bases. The CDR3 covers 14 residues. Trimming took off 6 bases at V and 6 bases at J, with 14 bases between the two ends. Germline loops: CDR1 MDHEN, CDR2 SYDVKM. The CDR3 sequence is CASRRGGFYEKLFF. DNA for the CDR3: TGTGCCAGCAGACGCGGGGGGTTCTATGAAAAACTGTTTTTT.

The chain carries TRBV2 and TRBJ1-1; D is unresolved. With 4 bases removed from V and 0 bases from J, the gap between germline ends came to 15 bases. CDR3 size: 16 residues. Germline V lookup: CDR1 SNHLY, CDR2 FYNNEI. The CDR3 reads CASSVAAGSLNTEAFF. The CDR3 DNA sequence: TGTGCCAGCAGTGTTGCCGCGGGCAGCCTGAACACTGAAGCTTTCTTT.

Here the CDR3 DNA reads TGTGCCAGCAGCCCCGCCGGGGGAGTAGTGGATTCACCCCTCCACTTT. Translating gives CASSPAGGVVDSPLHF. The chain has TRBV3-1 (or the pseudogene TRBV3-2) and TRBJ1-6, with TRBD1 as a possible D gene (5 bases). V was cut by 4 bases and J by 8 bases, with 18 bases left in between. Germline V CDR1 and CDR2: LGHDT, YNNKEL (reference sequence). The CDR3 has 16 amino acids.